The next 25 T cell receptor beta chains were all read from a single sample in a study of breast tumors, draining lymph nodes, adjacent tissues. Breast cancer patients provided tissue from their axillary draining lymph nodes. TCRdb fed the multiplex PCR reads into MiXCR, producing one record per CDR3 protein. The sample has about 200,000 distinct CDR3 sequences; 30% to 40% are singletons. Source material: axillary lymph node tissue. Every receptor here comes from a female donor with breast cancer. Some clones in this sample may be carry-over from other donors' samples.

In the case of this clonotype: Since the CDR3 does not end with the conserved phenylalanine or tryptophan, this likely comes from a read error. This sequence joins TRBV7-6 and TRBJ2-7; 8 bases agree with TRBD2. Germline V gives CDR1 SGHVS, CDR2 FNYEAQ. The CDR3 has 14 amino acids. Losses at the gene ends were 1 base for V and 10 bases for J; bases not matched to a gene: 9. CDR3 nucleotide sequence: TGTGCCAGCAGCTTAGACGGGAGGGCCCAAGATCAGTACCTC. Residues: CASSLDGRAQDQYL.

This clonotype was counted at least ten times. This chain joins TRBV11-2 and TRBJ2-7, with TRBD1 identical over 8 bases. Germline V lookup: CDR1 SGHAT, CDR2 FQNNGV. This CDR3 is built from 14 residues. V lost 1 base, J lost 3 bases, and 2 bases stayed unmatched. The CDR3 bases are TGTGCCAGCAGCTTAGGGACAGGGATCTACGAGCAGTACTTC. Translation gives CASSLGTGIYEQYF.

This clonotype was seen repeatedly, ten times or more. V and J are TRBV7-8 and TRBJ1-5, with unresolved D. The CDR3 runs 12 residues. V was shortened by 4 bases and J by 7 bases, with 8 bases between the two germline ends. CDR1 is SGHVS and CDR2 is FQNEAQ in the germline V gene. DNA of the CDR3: TGTGCCAGCAGCTACCACGGCCAGCCCCAGCATTTT. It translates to CASSYHGQPQHF.

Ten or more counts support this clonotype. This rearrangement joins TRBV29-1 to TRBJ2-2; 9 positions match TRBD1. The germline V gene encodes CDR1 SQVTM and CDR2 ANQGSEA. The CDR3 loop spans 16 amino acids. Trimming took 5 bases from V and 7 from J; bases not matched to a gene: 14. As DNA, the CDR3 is TGCAGCGTTTGGGGGGTGACAGGGGGTTTACGCGGGGAGCTGTTTTTT. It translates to CSVWGVTGGLRGELFF.

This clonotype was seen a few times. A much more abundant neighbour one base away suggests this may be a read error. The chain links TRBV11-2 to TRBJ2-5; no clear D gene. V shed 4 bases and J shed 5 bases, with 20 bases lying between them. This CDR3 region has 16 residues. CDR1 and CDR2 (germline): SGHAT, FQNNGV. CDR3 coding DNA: TGTGCCAGCAGCTCGAACCGTGGACCAAATGGGGAGACCCAGTACTTC. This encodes CASSSNRGPNGETQYF.

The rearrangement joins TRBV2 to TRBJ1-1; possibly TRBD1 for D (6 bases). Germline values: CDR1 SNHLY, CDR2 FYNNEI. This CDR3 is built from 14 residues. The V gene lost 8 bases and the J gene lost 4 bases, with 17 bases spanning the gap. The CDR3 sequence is CASGPGWGPTEAFF. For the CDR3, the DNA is TGTGCCAGCGGCCCAGGGTGGGGGCCCACTGAAGCTTTCTTT.

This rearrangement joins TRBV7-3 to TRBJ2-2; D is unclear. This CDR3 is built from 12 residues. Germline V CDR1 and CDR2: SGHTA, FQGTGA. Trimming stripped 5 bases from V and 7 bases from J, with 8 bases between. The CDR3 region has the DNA TGTGCCAGCAGCCCGACGGGCGGGGAGCTGTTTTTT. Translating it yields CASSPTGGELFF.

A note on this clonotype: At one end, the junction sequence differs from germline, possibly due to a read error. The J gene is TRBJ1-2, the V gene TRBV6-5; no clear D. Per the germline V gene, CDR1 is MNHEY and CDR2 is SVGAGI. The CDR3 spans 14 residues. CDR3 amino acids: CASSHSWSNPDYTF. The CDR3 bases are TGTGCCAGCAGTCACTCTTGGTCGAACCCTGACTACACCTTC.

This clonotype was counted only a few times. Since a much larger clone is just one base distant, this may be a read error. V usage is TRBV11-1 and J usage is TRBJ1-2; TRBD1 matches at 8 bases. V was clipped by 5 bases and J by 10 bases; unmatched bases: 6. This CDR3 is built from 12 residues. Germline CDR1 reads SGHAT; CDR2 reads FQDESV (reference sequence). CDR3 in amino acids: CASSQDRGAYTF. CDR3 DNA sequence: TGTGCCAGCAGCCAAGACAGGGGTGCCTACACCTTC.

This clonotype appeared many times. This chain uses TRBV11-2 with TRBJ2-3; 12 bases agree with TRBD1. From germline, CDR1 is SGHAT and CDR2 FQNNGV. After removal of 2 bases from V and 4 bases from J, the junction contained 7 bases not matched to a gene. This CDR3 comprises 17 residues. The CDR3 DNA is TGTGCCAGCAGCTTATTTGGGGACAGGGGGCGGTCAGATACGCAGTATTTT. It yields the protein CASSLFGDRGRSDTQYF.

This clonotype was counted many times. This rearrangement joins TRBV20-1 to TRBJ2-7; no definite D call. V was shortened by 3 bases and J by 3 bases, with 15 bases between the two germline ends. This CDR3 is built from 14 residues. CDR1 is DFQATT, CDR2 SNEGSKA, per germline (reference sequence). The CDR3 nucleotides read TGCAGTGCTAGTTCCACGGTGGCCATCTACGAGCAGTACTTC. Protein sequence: CSASSTVAIYEQYF.

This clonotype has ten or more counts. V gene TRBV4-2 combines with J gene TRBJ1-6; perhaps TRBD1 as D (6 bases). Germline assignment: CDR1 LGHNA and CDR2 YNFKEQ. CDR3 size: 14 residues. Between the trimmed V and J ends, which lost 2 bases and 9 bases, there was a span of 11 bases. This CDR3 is CASSQTGNGSPLHF. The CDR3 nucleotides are TGTGCCAGCAGCCAAACAGGGAACGGTTCACCCCTCCACTTT.

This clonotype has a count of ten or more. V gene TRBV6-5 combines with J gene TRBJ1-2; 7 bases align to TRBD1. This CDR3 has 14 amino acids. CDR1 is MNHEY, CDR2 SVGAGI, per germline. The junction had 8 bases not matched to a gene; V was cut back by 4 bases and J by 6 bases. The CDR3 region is CASSFTGTENGYTF. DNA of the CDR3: TGTGCCAGCAGTTTCACCGGGACAGAAAATGGCTACACCTTC.

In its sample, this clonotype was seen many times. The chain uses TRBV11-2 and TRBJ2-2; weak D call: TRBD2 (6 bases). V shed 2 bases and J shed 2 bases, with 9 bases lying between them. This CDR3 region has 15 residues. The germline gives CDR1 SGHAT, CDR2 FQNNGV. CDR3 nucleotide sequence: TGTGCCAGCAGCTTACAGGGAGGAAACACCGGGGAGCTGTTTTTT. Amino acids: CASSLQGGNTGELFF.

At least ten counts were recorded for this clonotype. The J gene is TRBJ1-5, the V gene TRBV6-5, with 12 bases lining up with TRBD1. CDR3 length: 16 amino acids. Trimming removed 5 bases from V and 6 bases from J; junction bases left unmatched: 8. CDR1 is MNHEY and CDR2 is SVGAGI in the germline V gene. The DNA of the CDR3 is TGTGCCAGCAGTACGACCGGGACAGGGGGCTTTCAGCCCCAGCATTTT. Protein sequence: CASSTTGTGGFQPQHF.

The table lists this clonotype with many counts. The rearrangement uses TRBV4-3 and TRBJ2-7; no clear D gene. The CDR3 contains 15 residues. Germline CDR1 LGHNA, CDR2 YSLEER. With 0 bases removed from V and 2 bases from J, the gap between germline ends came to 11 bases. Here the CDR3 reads CASSQERWSAYEQYF. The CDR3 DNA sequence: TGCGCCAGCAGCCAAGAGAGATGGTCGGCCTACGAGCAGTACTTC.

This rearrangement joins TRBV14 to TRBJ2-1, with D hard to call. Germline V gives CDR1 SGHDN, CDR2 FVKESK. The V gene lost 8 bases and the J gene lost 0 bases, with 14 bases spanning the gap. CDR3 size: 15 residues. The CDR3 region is CASSPLELSYNEQFF. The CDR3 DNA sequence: TGTGCCAGCTCACCACTCGAGCTCTCCTACAATGAGCAGTTCTTC.

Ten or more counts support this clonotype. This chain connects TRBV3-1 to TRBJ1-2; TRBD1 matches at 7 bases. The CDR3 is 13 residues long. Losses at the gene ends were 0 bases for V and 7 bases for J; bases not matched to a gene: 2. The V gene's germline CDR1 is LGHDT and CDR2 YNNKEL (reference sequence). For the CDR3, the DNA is TGTGCCAGCAGCCAAGATAGGGGGCTTGGCTACACCTTC. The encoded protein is CASSQDRGLGYTF.

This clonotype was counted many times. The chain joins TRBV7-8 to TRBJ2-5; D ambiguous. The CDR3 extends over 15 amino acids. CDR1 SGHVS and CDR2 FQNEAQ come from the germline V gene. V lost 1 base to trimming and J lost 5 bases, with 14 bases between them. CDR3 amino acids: CASSLGFTEEETQYF. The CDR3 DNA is TGTGCCAGCAGCTTAGGGTTCACCGAGGAGGAGACCCAGTACTTC.

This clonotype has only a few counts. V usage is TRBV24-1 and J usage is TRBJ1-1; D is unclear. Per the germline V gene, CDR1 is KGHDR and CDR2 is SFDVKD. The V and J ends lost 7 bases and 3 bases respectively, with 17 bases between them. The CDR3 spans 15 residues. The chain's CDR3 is CATRSTRSGDTEAFF. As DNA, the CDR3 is TGTGCCACCAGATCGACAAGGTCCGGGGACACTGAAGCTTTCTTT.

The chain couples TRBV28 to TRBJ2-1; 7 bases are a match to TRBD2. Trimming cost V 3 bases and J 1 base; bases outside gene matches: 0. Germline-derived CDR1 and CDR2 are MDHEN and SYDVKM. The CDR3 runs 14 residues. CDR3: CASSFGGSYNEQFF. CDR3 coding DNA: TGTGCCAGCAGTTTCGGGGGGTCCTACAATGAGCAGTTCTTC.

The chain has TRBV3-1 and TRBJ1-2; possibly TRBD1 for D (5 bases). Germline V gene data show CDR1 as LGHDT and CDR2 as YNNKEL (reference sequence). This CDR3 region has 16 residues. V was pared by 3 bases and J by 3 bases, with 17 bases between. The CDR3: CASSHLGQGSYYGYTF. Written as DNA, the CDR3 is TGTGCCAGCAGCCACCTCGGGCAGGGAAGCTACTATGGCTACACCTTC. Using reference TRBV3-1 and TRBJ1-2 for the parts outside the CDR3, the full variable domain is DTAVSQTPKYLVTQMGNDKSIKCEQNLGHDTMYWYKQDSKKFLKIMFSYNNKELIINETVPNRFSPKSPDKAHLNLHINSLELGDSAVYFCASSHLGQGSYYGYTFGSGTRLTVV.

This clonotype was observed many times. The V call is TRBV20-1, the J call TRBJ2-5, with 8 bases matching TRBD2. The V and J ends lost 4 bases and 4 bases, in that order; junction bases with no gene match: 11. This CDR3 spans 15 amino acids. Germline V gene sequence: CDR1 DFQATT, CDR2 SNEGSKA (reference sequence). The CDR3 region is CSAMPFSGIRETQYF. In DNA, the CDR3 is TGCAGTGCTATGCCTTTTAGCGGGATCCGAGAGACCCAGTACTTC.

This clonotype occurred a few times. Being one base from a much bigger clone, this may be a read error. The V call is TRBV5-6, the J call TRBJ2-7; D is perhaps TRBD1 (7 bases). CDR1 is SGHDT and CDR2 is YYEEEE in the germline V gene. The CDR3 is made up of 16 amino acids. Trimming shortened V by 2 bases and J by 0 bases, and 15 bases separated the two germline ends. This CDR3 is CASSFGTAGPSYEQYF. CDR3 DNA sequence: TGTGCCAGCAGCTTTGGGACAGCGGGTCCCTCCTACGAGCAGTACTTC.

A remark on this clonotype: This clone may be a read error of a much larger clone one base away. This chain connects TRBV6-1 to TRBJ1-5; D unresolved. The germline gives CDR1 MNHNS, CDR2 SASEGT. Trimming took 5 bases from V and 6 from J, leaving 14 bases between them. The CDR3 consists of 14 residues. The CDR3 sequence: CASSPRGRFQPQHF. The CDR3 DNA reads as TGTGCCAGCAGTCCCCGAGGGCGGTTTCAGCCCCAGCATTTT.